Shown below are 18 T cell receptor beta chains from a single sample sequenced in a study of CD8 T cells in ankylosing spondylitis. Study-wide points: One TCR beta motif, made up of under ten highly homologous variants, appeared characteristic of ankylosing spondylitis blood.

These TCRs' antigens remain unknown. TCRdb used MiXCR to reprocess the 5' RACE reads, holding one entry per CDR3 protein. The sample has 300,000 to 400,000 distinct CDR3 sequences; about a fifth are singletons. The specimen was blood, either unsorted or a sorted T cell fraction (not recorded which). Receptors were obtained from a male donor with ankylosing spondylitis.

This clonotype was seen more than once but under ten times. The chain is built from TRBV4-2 and TRBJ2-2; 7 bases fit TRBD2. Germline V gene data show CDR1 as LGHNA and CDR2 as YNFKEQ. V dropped 0 bases and J dropped 0; count of bases not matched to a gene: 1. This CDR3 region has 16 residues. The CDR3 is CASSQEGGANTGELFF. The CDR3 coding sequence is TGTGCCAGCAGCCAAGAGGGGGGGGCGAACACCGGGGAGCTGTTTTTT.

V is TRBV2 and J is TRBJ2-7; D remains unclear. Trimming removed 7 bases at V and 0 bases at J, with 16 bases between. This CDR3 region has 15 residues. In germline, CDR1 is SNHLY, CDR2 FYNNEI. This CDR3 is CASMARLLSSYEQYF. CDR3 DNA: TGTGCCAGCATGGCAAGACTTCTCAGCTCCTACGAGCAGTACTTC.

This clonotype was seen a few times. V gene TRBV28 combines with J gene TRBJ2-7; 12 bases are a match to TRBD2. This CDR3 has 12 amino acids. Germline V gives CDR1 MDHEN, CDR2 SYDVKM. V lost 5 bases and J lost 12; bases outside the gene matches: 5. The CDR3 region is CASSTSGRTWYF. The CDR3 nucleotides are TGTGCCAGCAGTACTAGCGGGAGGACGTGGTACTTC.

The V gene is TRBV5-1, the J gene TRBJ1-1, with TRBD1 identical over 10 bases. CDR3 size: 14 residues. CDR1 SGHRS and CDR2 YFSETQ come from the germline V gene. V lost 4 bases, J lost 11 bases, and 11 bases stayed unmatched. DNA for the CDR3: TGCGCCAGCAGCAGGGACAGGGGAAATCTGGTGGCTTTCTTT. Protein sequence: CASSRDRGNLVAFF.

The genes are TRBV29-1 and TRBJ1-1; D might be TRBD1 (5 bases). This CDR3 has 13 residues. Looked up from germline, CDR1 is SQVTM and CDR2 is ANQGSEA. V was shortened by 3 bases and J by 5 bases, with 13 bases between the two germline ends. CDR3 sequence reads: CSVDGQRGTEAFF. CDR3 sequence (DNA): TGCAGCGTTGATGGTCAAAGGGGTACTGAAGCTTTCTTT.

The V and J genes are TRBV7-8 and TRBJ1-1, with D possibly matching TRBD1 (6 bases). Germline CDR1 SGHVS, CDR2 FQNEAQ. V shed 5 bases and J shed 4 bases, with 14 bases lying between them. This CDR3 is built from 14 residues. Here the CDR3 reads CASSPPARGTEAFF. In DNA, the CDR3 is TGTGCCAGCAGCCCCCCGGCCAGGGGCACTGAAGCTTTCTTT.

This clonotype was seen ten or more times. This chain connects TRBV29-1 to TRBJ2-5; 8 bases are shared with TRBD1. With 7 bases clipped from V and 5 bases from J, the junction kept 6 bases outside the gene matches. The CDR3 runs to 12 residues. Looked up from germline, CDR1 is SQVTM and CDR2 is ANQGSEA. CDR3 in DNA: TGCAGCGCCTCGGACAGGGCCGAGACCCAGTACTTC. This gives the protein CSASDRAETQYF. Complete variable domain (other parts from reference TRBV29-1 and TRBJ2-5): SAVISQKPSRDICQRGTSLTIQCQVDSQVTMMFWYRQQPGQSLTLIATANQGSEATYESGFVIDKFPISRPNLTFSTLTVSNMSPEDSSIYLCSASDRAETQYFGPGTRLLVL.

The V call is TRBV5-1, the J call TRBJ1-2, with D perhaps matching TRBD1 (5 bases). Germline V gene lookup returns CDR1 SGHRS and CDR2 YFSETQ. This CDR3 has 15 residues. Trimming left V 0 bases short and J 4 bases short, with 13 bases between. CDR3 sequence: CASSLDAGRSYGYTF. The CDR3 bases are TGCGCCAGCAGCTTGGACGCAGGGCGCTCCTATGGCTACACCTTC. Complete variable domain (other parts from reference TRBV5-1 and TRBJ1-2): KAGVTQTPRYLIKTRGQQVTLSCSPISGHRSVSWYQQTPGQGLQFLFEYFSETQRNKGNFPGRFSGRQFSNSRSEMNVSTLELGDSALYLCASSLDAGRSYGYTFGSGTRLTVV.

The chain combines TRBV20-1 with TRBJ1-5; possible D gene TRBD1, 6 bases. The CDR3 extends over 12 amino acids. Looked up from germline, CDR1 is DFQATT and CDR2 is SNEGSKA (reference sequence). Trimming shortened V by 4 bases and J by 5 bases, and 9 bases separated the two germline ends. The CDR3 nucleotides are TGCAGTGCTAAACAGGGAGATCAGCCCCAGCATTTT. The encoded protein is CSAKQGDQPQHF.

This clonotype showed up just a few times. The V gene is TRBV7-3, the J gene TRBJ2-1, with 7 bases identical to TRBD2. Per the germline V gene, CDR1 is SGHTA and CDR2 is FQGTGA. The junction had 5 bases not matched to a gene; V was cut back by 0 bases and J by 3 bases. The CDR3 spans 16 residues. The CDR3 sequence: CASSLTFAGDYNEQFF. CDR3 coding DNA: TGTGCCAGCAGCTTAACGTTCGCGGGAGACTACAATGAGCAGTTCTTC.

The J gene is TRBJ2-1, the V gene TRBV2; unclear D gene. The CDR3 contains 13 residues. Germline V gives CDR1 SNHLY, CDR2 FYNNEI. Trimming removed 8 bases from V and 0 bases from J, with 8 bases in between. CDR3 protein: CASQLSSYNEQFF. CDR3 sequence (DNA): TGTGCCAGCCAACTTAGCTCCTACAATGAGCAGTTCTTC.

The V gene is TRBV7-9, the J gene TRBJ2-5; 7 bases agree with TRBD1. The CDR3 is made up of 13 amino acids. Germline V gene sequence: CDR1 SEHNR, CDR2 FQNEAQ (reference sequence). With V trimmed by 8 bases and J by 0 bases, 3 bases remained unmatched. The CDR3: CASETGYQETQYF. The DNA for the CDR3 is TGTGCCAGCGAGACAGGGTACCAAGAGACCCAGTACTTC. The full variable domain, rest sourced from reference TRBV7-9 and TRBJ2-5, is DTGVSQNPRHKITKRGQNVTFRCDPISEHNRLYWYRQTLGQGPEFLTYFQNEAQLEKSRLLSDRFSAERPKGSFSTLEIQRTEQGDSAMYLCASETGYQETQYFGPGTRLLVL.

V gene TRBV12-3 or TRBV12-4 combines with J gene TRBJ2-1; D remains ambiguous. The V end was cut by 8 bases, the J end by 8 bases, with 19 bases between. The CDR3 is made up of 14 amino acids. CDR3 coding DNA: TGTGCCAGCGCTCCCCCCGAAAAGGACCATGAGCAGTTCTTC. Its protein product is CASAPPEKDHEQFF.

V gene TRBV5-1 combines with J gene TRBJ2-2; the D call may be TRBD1 or TRBD2 (6 bases each). V dropped 2 bases and J dropped 3 bases, with 11 bases sitting between them. Germline V gene data show CDR1 as SGHRS and CDR2 as YFSETQ. CDR3 length equals 15 residues. The CDR3 reads CASSFTGTHTGELFF. The CDR3 DNA is TGCGCCAGCAGCTTTACAGGGACTCACACCGGGGAGCTGTTTTTT. Drawing the rest from reference TRBV5-1 and TRBJ2-2, the complete variable domain is KAGVTQTPRYLIKTRGQQVTLSCSPISGHRSVSWYQQTPGQGLQFLFEYFSETQRNKGNFPGRFSGRQFSNSRSEMNVSTLELGDSALYLCASSFTGTHTGELFFGEGSRLTVL.

This clonotype was seen a handful of times. The V and J genes are TRBV6-2 or TRBV6-3 and TRBJ1-5; TRBD1 agrees at 7 bases. Germline CDR1 reads MNHEY; CDR2 reads SVGEGT. V lost 7 bases and J lost 0; bases outside the gene matches: 9. The CDR3 runs to 16 residues. The CDR3 DNA sequence: TGTGCCAGCACTTCCAGCAGGGGGTATAGCAATCAGCCCCAGCATTTT. Translating it yields CASTSSRGYSNQPQHF.

The rearrangement joins TRBV15 to TRBJ2-2, with D perhaps matching TRBD2 (6 bases). Germline values: CDR1 LNHNV, CDR2 YYDKDF (reference sequence). Between the trimmed V and J ends, which lost 0 bases and 2 bases, there was a span of 7 bases. The CDR3 totals 15 residues. CDR3 in amino acids: CATSREGGNTGELFF. CDR3 bases: TGTGCCACCAGCAGAGAGGGGGGAAACACCGGGGAGCTGTTTTTT.

The table lists this clonotype with a few counts. The V and J genes are TRBV7-3 and TRBJ2-1; 8 positions match TRBD1. The length of the CDR3 is 15 residues. The V and J ends lost 2 bases and 2 bases, in that order; junction bases with no gene match: 2. The germline CDR1 and CDR2 sequences are SGHTA and FQGTGA. The CDR3 DNA follows: TGTGCCAGCAGCTTACAGGGGGCAACCTACAATGAGCAGTTCTTC. It translates to CASSLQGATYNEQFF.

A few counts support this clonotype. The CDR3 region is CATSRPRTGSNYGYTF. In nucleotides, the CDR3 is TGTGCCACCAGCAGACCTCGGACAGGTTCTAACTATGGCTACACCTTC. The chain has TRBV15 and TRBJ1-2; 7 nucleotides agree with TRBD1. The CDR3 has 16 residues. With V trimmed by 2 bases and J by 0 bases, 6 bases remained unmatched. Germline lookup yields CDR1 LNHNV and CDR2 YYDKDF (reference sequence). Complete variable domain (other parts from reference TRBV15 and TRBJ1-2): DAMVIQNPRYQVTQFGKPVTLSCSQTLNHNVMYWYQQKSSQAPKLLFHYYDKDFNNEADTPDNFQSRRPNTSFCFLDIRSPGLGDTAMYLCATSRPRTGSNYGYTFGSGTRLTVV.